This T cell receptor (beta chain) was sequenced during a study of cytomegalovirus exposure and HLA in healthy donors. The CDR3 contains 14 residues. The V segment lost 3 bases and the J segment 5 bases; nucleotides outside the gene matches: 7. Germline V gene lookup returns CDR1 MDHEN and CDR2 SYDVKM. Amplification used 60 Vbeta primers and 13 Jbeta primers. Sequencing used immunoSEQ multiplex PCR; TCRdb keeps in-frame clones, though not all of them. This table has fewer than 200,000 clones, about three quarters appearing once. The chain employs TRBV28 and TRBJ2-7, with TRBD2 matching 7 bases. The sequence came from a female donor in good health and CMV-seronegative. Material: PBMCs. CDR3 sequence: CASSFAGLVNEQYF. The CDR3 coding sequence is TGTGCCAGCAGTTTCGCTGGACTAGTGAACGAGCAGTACTTC.